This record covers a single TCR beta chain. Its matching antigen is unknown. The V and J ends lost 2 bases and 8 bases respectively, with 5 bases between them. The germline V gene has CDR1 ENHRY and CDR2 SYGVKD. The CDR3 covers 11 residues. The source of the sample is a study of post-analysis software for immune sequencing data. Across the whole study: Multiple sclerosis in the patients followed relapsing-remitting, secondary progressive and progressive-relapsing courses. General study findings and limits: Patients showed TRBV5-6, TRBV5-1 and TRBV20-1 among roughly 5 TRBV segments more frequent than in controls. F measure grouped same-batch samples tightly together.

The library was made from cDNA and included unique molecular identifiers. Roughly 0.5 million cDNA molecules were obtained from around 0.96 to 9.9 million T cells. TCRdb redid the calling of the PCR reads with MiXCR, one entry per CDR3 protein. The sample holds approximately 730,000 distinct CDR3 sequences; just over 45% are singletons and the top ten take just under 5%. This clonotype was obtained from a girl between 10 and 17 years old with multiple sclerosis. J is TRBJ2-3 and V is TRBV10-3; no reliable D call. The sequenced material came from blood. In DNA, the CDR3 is TGTGCCATCAGTGAGATGGGTACGCAGTATTTT. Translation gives CAISEMGTQYF.